The 19 T cell receptor beta chains below were found in one sample sequenced in a study of blood T cell repertoires in COVID-19. The table came from immunoSEQ multiplex PCR; TCRdb's copy has only in-frame clones and leaves some out. The repertoire holds approximately 160,000 clones, with around 83% as singletons. Material for sequencing was PBMCs or T cells enriched from blood (not recorded which). Source of these receptors: a woman aged 45-60 years in a cohort exposed to, infected with or recovered from COVID-19 (not recorded which).

About this clone: Its ends do not fully match the called genes, so a read error is possible. The V gene is TRBV5-6, the J gene TRBJ1-2; the D is unclear. This CDR3 has 11 residues. Germline V lookup: CDR1 SGHDT, CDR2 YYEEEE. In nucleotides, the CDR3 is TGTGCCAGCAGCCTGAGACAAAATTCAATTTTC. Residues: CASSLRQNSIF.

The V gene is TRBV6-6, the J gene TRBJ1-3, with D maybe TRBD1 (6 bases). Germline CDR1 reads MNHNY; CDR2 reads SVGAGI (reference sequence). V was trimmed by 5 bases and J by 2 bases, leaving 19 bases between them. This CDR3 region has 17 residues. The CDR3 reads CASSRTITGSPGNTIYF. The DNA for the CDR3 is TGTGCCAGCAGTCGCACAATAACAGGGAGCCCTGGAAACACCATATATTTT.

This clone showed up just a few times. The chain employs TRBV19 and TRBJ1-6, with 7 positions matching TRBD1. J was trimmed by 9 bases and V by 2 bases; bases with no gene match: 4. The CDR3 extends over 14 amino acids. Germline assignment: CDR1 LNHDA and CDR2 SQIVND (reference sequence). The CDR3 reads CASSIRDSGSPLHF. The CDR3 DNA is TGTGCCAGTAGTATACGGGACAGTGGTTCACCCCTCCACTTT.

The chain recombines TRBV12-5 with TRBJ1-1; 12 nucleotides match TRBD1. CDR1 and CDR2 from the germline V gene are LGHNT and FRNRAP. V shed 5 bases, J shed 1 base, and the junction held 11 bases outside the gene matches. The length of the CDR3 is 18 residues. The CDR3 DNA reads TGTGCTAGTGGTCTGACGGGACAGGGGGCTCGGGCGAACACTGAAGCTTTCTTT. It yields the protein CASGLTGQGARANTEAFF.

The CDR3 bases are TGTGCCAGCTCTTTAACGGGACAGAGAGACACCGGGGAGCTGTTTTTT. Its protein product is CASSLTGQRDTGELFF. The V and J genes are TRBV18 and TRBJ2-2, with 7 bases aligning to TRBD1. V lost 6 bases and J lost 3; bases outside the gene matches: 10. Germline V gene sequence: CDR1 KGHSH, CDR2 LQKENI. This CDR3 is 16 amino acids long.

Regarding this clone: This CDR3 is also generated by other DNA sequences in the sample. The chain combines TRBV5-1 with TRBJ2-5, with 9 bases lining up with TRBD1. This CDR3 is 13 amino acids long. V dropped 6 bases and J dropped 2; count of bases not matched to a gene: 2. CDR1 is SGHRS and CDR2 is YFSETQ in the germline V gene. The CDR3 protein is CASKGTGQETQYF. Written as DNA, the CDR3 is TGCGCCAGCAAGGGGACAGGGCAAGAGACCCAGTACTTC. Filled out from reference TRBV5-1 and TRBJ2-5, the complete variable domain reads KAGVTQTPRYLIKTRGQQVTLSCSPISGHRSVSWYQQTPGQGLQFLFEYFSETQRNKGNFPGRFSGRQFSNSRSEMNVSTLELGDSALYLCASKGTGQETQYFGPGTRLLVL.

The count of this clone is one. J is TRBJ1-5 and V is TRBV12-3 or TRBV12-4; D remains ambiguous. V was clipped by 5 bases and J by 9 bases, with 14 bases between them. The CDR3 runs to 13 residues. DNA of the CDR3: TGTGCCAGCAGTAAAGGTGACTTTGGGCCCCAGCATTTT. This gives the protein CASSKGDFGPQHF.

This clone has a handful of counts. The chain uses TRBV6-2 or TRBV6-3 and TRBJ2-7; 10 nucleotides line up with TRBD1. Germline lookup yields CDR1 MNHEY and CDR2 SVGEGT. There are 16 residues in the CDR3. V lost 7 bases to trimming and J lost 4 bases; unmatched junction nucleotides: 13. The CDR3 DNA sequence: TGTGCCAGCACTTCCTCTCGGACAGGGGGACGTTACGAGCAGTACTTC. It encodes CASTSSRTGGRYEQYF.

The CDR3 DNA sequence: TGTGCCAGCAGCTTAAGGGGGGGCGGGGAGACCCAGTACTTC. This encodes CASSLRGGGETQYF. The J gene is TRBJ2-5, the V gene TRBV7-2, with a tentative D call TRBD2 (7 bases). The germline CDR1 and CDR2 sequences are SGHTA and FQGNSA. V gave up 2 bases and J gave up 5 bases, with 12 bases separating them. The CDR3 loop spans 14 amino acids.

This chain connects TRBV28 to TRBJ2-3; 7 bases match TRBD1. This CDR3 has 14 residues. With 5 bases clipped from V and 4 bases from J, the junction kept 6 bases outside the gene matches. CDR1 and CDR2 (germline): MDHEN, SYDVKM. CDR3 DNA sequence: TGTGCCAGCAGTGTACCGGGACAGTCAGATACGCAGTATTTT. Translating gives CASSVPGQSDTQYF.

CDR3 protein: CASRLLAGGNTDTQYF. CDR3 nucleotide sequence: TGTGCCAGTAGACTACTAGCGGGGGGGAACACAGATACGCAGTATTTT. V and J are TRBV19 and TRBJ2-3, with TRBD2 identical over 13 bases. Germline CDR1 is LNHDA and CDR2 is SQIVND (reference sequence). V lost 6 bases and J lost 2; bases outside the gene matches: 5. The CDR3 contains 16 residues.

J is TRBJ1-6 and V is TRBV3-1 (or the pseudogene TRBV3-2); TRBD1 aligns across 7 bases. Germline V lookup: CDR1 LGHDT, CDR2 YNNKEL (reference sequence). The CDR3 consists of 14 residues. V was clipped by 3 bases and J by 5 bases; unmatched bases: 1. The CDR3 loop reads CASSQGTDNSPLHF. The DNA of the CDR3 is TGTGCCAGCAGCCAGGGGACAGATAATTCACCCCTCCACTTT.

This clone has a handful of counts. The chain carries TRBV11-2 and TRBJ2-2, with D tentatively TRBD2 (7 bases). The CDR3 consists of 17 residues. Trimming removed 5 bases at V and 6 bases at J, with 22 bases between. Germline V CDR1 and CDR2: SGHAT, FQNNGV. The CDR3 region is CASSPQGGGFGAGELFF. The CDR3 DNA reads TGTGCCAGCAGCCCCCAGGGAGGGGGGTTCGGGGCCGGGGAGCTGTTTTTT. Complete variable domain (other parts from reference TRBV11-2 and TRBJ2-2): EAGVAQSPRYKIIEKRQSVAFWCNPISGHATLYWYQQILGQGPKLLIQFQNNGVVDDSQLPKDRFSAERLKGVDSTLKIQPAKLEDSAVYLCASSPQGGGFGAGELFFGEGSRLTVL.

The V and J genes are TRBV11-3 and TRBJ2-7; D remains unclear. The V and J ends lost 1 base and 3 bases respectively, with 7 bases between them. The CDR3 is 13 residues long. Germline loops: CDR1 SGHNT, CDR2 YENEEA. This CDR3 reads CASSLGADYEQYF. The CDR3 nucleotides read TGTGCCAGCAGCTTAGGGGCAGACTACGAGCAGTACTTC.

This rearrangement joins TRBV7-8 to TRBJ1-1; 9 bases agree with TRBD1. The CDR3 length is 15 residues. J was trimmed by 7 bases and V by 3 bases; bases with no gene match: 9. Germline assignment: CDR1 SGHVS and CDR2 FQNEAQ. CDR3 in DNA: TGTGCCAGCAGCTTGGCCGGGACAGGGAATGGTGAAGCTTTCTTT. This gives the protein CASSLAGTGNGEAFF. Full variable domain (remainder filled in from reference TRBV7-8 and TRBJ1-1): GAGVSQSPRYKVAKRGQDVALRCDPISGHVSLFWYQQALGQGPEFLTYFQNEAQLDKSGLPSDRFFAERPEGSVSTLKIQRTQQEDSAVYLCASSLAGTGNGEAFFGQGTRLTVV.

The CDR3 protein is CASSLSRRGTTGNTIYF. The CDR3 region has the DNA TGTGCCAGCAGCTTAAGTCGGAGGGGAACTACTGGAAACACCATATATTTT. The chain combines TRBV7-2 with TRBJ1-3, with D possibly being TRBD1 (5 bases). Trimming cost V 2 bases and J 2 bases, with 16 bases left between them. CDR3 length: 17 amino acids. Germline V lookup: CDR1 SGHTA, CDR2 FQGNSA.

This rearrangement joins TRBV18 to TRBJ1-4; no clear D. The CDR3 sequence is 18 residues long. V shed 2 bases and J shed 0 bases, with 16 bases lying between them. Germline loops: CDR1 KGHSH, CDR2 LQKENI. The CDR3 protein is CASSPNTAIVATNEKLFF. The CDR3, as DNA: TGTGCCAGCTCACCAAATACAGCCATCGTTGCAACTAATGAAAAACTGTTTTTT.

This clone occurred once. The chain employs TRBV15 and TRBJ1-4; 7 nucleotides align to TRBD1. V gave up 3 bases and J gave up 4 bases; unmatched junction bases: 2. The CDR3 is 14 amino acids. Germline V lookup: CDR1 LNHNV, CDR2 YYDKDF (reference sequence). The CDR3 here is CATSSDRVNEKLFF. The CDR3 DNA sequence: TGTGCCACCAGCAGCGACAGGGTTAATGAAAAACTGTTTTTT.

The V call is TRBV28, the J call TRBJ1-5, with D possibly matching TRBD1 (5 bases). CDR1 and CDR2 (germline): MDHEN, SYDVKM. V lost 3 bases to trimming and J lost 2 bases, with 8 bases between them. CDR3 size: 14 residues. DNA for the CDR3: TGTGCCAGCAGTTTGGGGGGTGGCAATCAGCCCCAGCATTTT. Translation: CASSLGGGNQPQHF. The full variable domain, rest sourced from reference TRBV28 and TRBJ1-5, is DVKVTQSSRYLVKRTGEKVFLECVQDMDHENMFWYRQDPGLGLRLIYFSYDVKMKEKGDIPEGYSVSREKKERFSLILESASTNQTSMYLCASSLGGGNQPQHFGDGTRLSIL.